Listed below are T cell receptor beta chains from one sample, sequenced in a study of regulatory and conventional T cells in RAG deficiency. Sequencing used immunoSEQ multiplex PCR; TCRdb keeps in-frame clones, though not all of them. This sample yields around 37,000 clones, of which 75% to 90% are seen a single time; approximately 13% belongs to the top ten. These data are also associated with another study on regulatory T cells.

The sample taken for sequencing was CD8+ T cells sorted from blood. The receptors come from a human donor in good health. CDR3s include the opening cysteine and the closing phenylalanine or tryptophan. A D gene is named only where the DNA matches it firmly. Where a row states a size, it is once, few, many or the class of an expanded clone; other rows omit it.

CDR3 length: 14; clone size: NA; V gene: TRBV9; J gene: TRBJ2-7; D gene: NA; CDR3 DNA: TGTGCCAGCAGCGTAGGCGTGGGCTCCTACGAGCAGTACTTC; CDR3 protein: CASSVGVGSYEQYF
CDR3 length: 13; clone size: NA; V gene: TRBV30; J gene: TRBJ2-3; D gene: NA; CDR3 DNA: TGTGCCTGGAGGATTAGCTATCCAGATACGCAGTATTTT; CDR3 protein: CAWRISYPDTQYF
CDR3 length: 13; clone size: NA; V gene: TRBV27; J gene: TRBJ1-1; D gene: NA; CDR3 DNA: TGTGCCAGCAGTTTATACAGAAACACTGAAGCTTTCTTT; CDR3 protein: CASSLYRNTEAFF
CDR3 length: 15; clone size: NA; V gene: TRBV28; J gene: TRBJ1-2; D gene: TRBD1; CDR3 DNA: TGTGCCAGCAGTTCTAGACAGGGCCGGGGGTATGGCTACACCTTC; CDR3 protein: CASSSRQGRGYGYTF
CDR3 length: 15; clone size: NA; V gene: TRBV6-5; J gene: TRBJ2-5; D gene: TRBD2; CDR3 DNA: TGTGCCAGCAGTGCTTTGGCTAGCGGGAGGGAGACCCAGTACTTC; CDR3 protein: CASSALASGRETQYF
CDR3 length: 11; clone size: once; V gene: TRBV2; J gene: TRBJ1-1; D gene: NA; CDR3 DNA: TGTGCCAGCAGTGAGGTCGAGAGGGCTTTCTTT; CDR3 protein: CASSEVERAFF
CDR3 length: 11; clone size: NA; V gene: TRBV6-5; J gene: TRBJ2-7; D gene: NA; CDR3 DNA: TGTGCCAGCAGTTCCCCGTACGAGCAGTACTTC; CDR3 protein: CASSSPYEQYF
CDR3 length: 18; clone size: NA; V gene: TRBV7-9; J gene: TRBJ2-6; D gene: NA; CDR3 DNA: TGTGCCAGCAGCTTGACAGGACTCGGGGTCTCTGGGGCCAACGTCCTGACTTTC; CDR3 protein: CASSLTGLGVSGANVLTF
CDR3 length: 17; clone size: NA; V gene: TRBV10-1; J gene: TRBJ1-4; D gene: NA; CDR3 DNA: TGCGCCAGCATAGGACAGACAGCCAGCGGGGCTAATGAAAAACTGTTTTTT; CDR3 protein: CASIGQTASGANEKLFF
CDR3 length: 18; clone size: NA; V gene: TRBV7-8; J gene: TRBJ1-6; D gene: NA; CDR3 DNA: TGTGCCAGCAGCTTAGCCCGCCCAGGGAGCTCCTATAATTCACCCCTCCACTTT; CDR3 protein: CASSLARPGSSYNSPLHF
CDR3 length: 18; clone size: once; V gene: TRBV9; J gene: TRBJ2-6; D gene: NA; CDR3 DNA: TGTGCCAGCAGCGTAGATTGGGGGTTTAGCTCTGGGGCCAACGTCCTGACTTTC; CDR3 protein: CASSVDWGFSSGANVLTF
CDR3 length: 12; clone size: NA; V gene: TRBV9; J gene: TRBJ2-1; D gene: NA; CDR3 DNA: TGTGCCAGCAGCCCGAGTAGGGGTGAGCAGTTCTTC; CDR3 protein: CASSPSRGEQFF
CDR3 length: 16; clone size: NA; V gene: TRBV19; J gene: TRBJ2-1; D gene: TRBD1; CDR3 DNA: TGTGCCAGTAGTATAAGGACAGGGAGCTCCTACAATGAGCAGTTCTTC; CDR3 protein: CASSIRTGSSYNEQFF
CDR3 length: 13; clone size: NA; V gene: TRBV30; J gene: TRBJ1-2; D gene: TRBD1; CDR3 DNA: TGTGCCTGGATGGGGGGGACAGTTTATGGCTACACCTTC; CDR3 protein: CAWMGGTVYGYTF
CDR3 length: 15; clone size: NA; V gene: TRBV19; J gene: TRBJ1-1; D gene: NA; CDR3 DNA: TGTGCCAGTAGTAGCCCCCGTTCGGTTCCACAAGCGGCTTTCTTT; CDR3 protein: CASSSPRSVPQAAFF
CDR3 length: 14; clone size: NA; V gene: TRBV6-5; J gene: TRBJ2-7; D gene: TRBD1; CDR3 DNA: TGTACGGTTAGTCCCGGGACAGGGGGCCACGAGCAGTACTTC; CDR3 protein: CTVSPGTGGHEQYF
CDR3 length: 12; clone size: NA; V gene: TRBV15; J gene: TRBJ2-5; D gene: NA; CDR3 DNA: TGTGCCACCAGCAGAGTCGGAGAGACCCAGTACTTC; CDR3 protein: CATSRVGETQYF
CDR3 length: 16; clone size: NA; V gene: TRBV5-1; J gene: TRBJ1-4; D gene: TRBD1; CDR3 DNA: TGCGCCAGCAGCGACAGGGGACTGATTATTAATGAAAAACTGTTTTTT; CDR3 protein: CASSDRGLIINEKLFF
CDR3 length: 16; clone size: NA; V gene: TRBV9; J gene: TRBJ1-4; D gene: NA; CDR3 DNA: TGTGCCAGCAGCGCCGGACGAGTAGCGACTAATGAAAAACTGTTTTTT; CDR3 protein: CASSAGRVATNEKLFF
CDR3 length: 15; clone size: NA; V gene: TRBV5-4; J gene: TRBJ1-1; D gene: TRBD1; CDR3 DNA: TGTGCCAGCAGCTCAAAACAGGGGAGGAACACTGAAGCTTTCTTT; CDR3 protein: CASSSKQGRNTEAFF
CDR3 length: 13; clone size: NA; V gene: TRBV15; J gene: TRBJ1-1; D gene: NA; CDR3 DNA: TGTGCCACCAGCAGGGTCCTGTGGACTGAAGCTTTCTTT; CDR3 protein: CATSRVLWTEAFF
CDR3 length: 14; clone size: NA; V gene: TRBV19; J gene: TRBJ1-1; D gene: NA; CDR3 DNA: TGTGCCAGTACCCCTCCCAGGGGCCCCACTGAAGCTTTCTTT; CDR3 protein: CASTPPRGPTEAFF
CDR3 length: 15; clone size: NA; V gene: TRBV4-1; J gene: TRBJ1-2; D gene: TRBD1; CDR3 DNA: TGCGCCAGCAGCCAAGGGACAGGAGCTAACTATGGCTACACCTTC; CDR3 protein: CASSQGTGANYGYTF